Shown below are 15 T cell receptor beta chains from a single sample sequenced in a study of blood T cells in healthy people across ages. A second PCR, run for roughly 7 to 11 cycles, used a sample-barcoded 5' primer plus a J-beta primer mix. TCRdb fed the 5' RACE reads into MiXCR, producing one record per CDR3 protein. The table shows 600,000 to 650,000 distinct CDR3 sequences, with about 53% occurring only once. Sequencing was performed on blood. The receptors were gathered from a man in his 60s in good health.

V usage is TRBV9 and J usage is TRBJ2-1; maybe TRBD2 (5 bases). V was cut by 3 bases and J by 8 bases, with 9 bases left in between. The CDR3 has 12 residues. CDR1 and CDR2 (germline): SGDLS, YYNGEE. In DNA, the CDR3 is TGTGCCAGCAGCGGCCCCGGGGATGAGCAGTTCTTC. As protein: CASSGPGDEQFF.

The rearrangement joins TRBV20-1 to TRBJ2-1; D remains ambiguous. Trimming stripped 0 bases from V and 3 bases from J, with 12 bases between. Germline V gene lookup returns CDR1 DFQATT and CDR2 SNEGSKA (reference sequence). There are 15 residues in the CDR3. CDR3 nucleotides: TGCAGTGCTAGAGATCTTACTACTAACTACAATGAGCAGTTCTTC. Its translation is CSARDLTTNYNEQFF.

This clonotype was counted between two and nine times. CDR3 coding DNA: TGTGCCAGCTCACCGGGATCTGCAGGGGGCGTCTATGGCTACACCTTC. This encodes CASSPGSAGGVYGYTF. The rearrangement uses TRBV18 and TRBJ1-2; 8 nucleotides align to TRBD1. CDR3 size: 16 residues. In germline, CDR1 is KGHSH, CDR2 LQKENI. J lost 4 bases, V lost 3 bases, and 10 bases had no gene match.

The chain carries TRBV5-4 and TRBJ2-5; D is possibly TRBD1 (5 bases). Trimming removed 0 bases from V and 4 bases from J, with 10 bases in between. The CDR3 is made up of 14 amino acids. The germline V gene has CDR1 SGHNT and CDR2 YYREEE (reference sequence). The CDR3 is CASSLDRFRETQYF. The CDR3 DNA reads as TGTGCCAGCAGCTTGGACAGGTTTCGAGAGACCCAGTACTTC. Looking up the rest from reference TRBV5-4 and TRBJ2-5 gives the full variable domain: ETGVTQSPTHLIKTRGQQVTLRCSSQSGHNTVSWYQQALGQGPQFIFQYYREEENGRGNFPPRFSGLQFPNYSSELNVNALELDDSALYLCASSLDRFRETQYFGPGTRLLVL.

J is TRBJ2-3 and V is TRBV20-1; TRBD2 is a possible D gene (6 bases). CDR3 length: 14 residues. The ends were cut back, 5 bases at V and 7 bases at J, with 19 bases in the middle. CDR1 and CDR2 (germline): DFQATT, SNEGSKA (reference sequence). CDR3 sequence: CSAAGLPGSHTQYF. The CDR3 DNA sequence: TGCAGTGCTGCTGGACTACCTGGGAGTCATACGCAGTATTTT.

This clonotype was counted once. The DNA of the CDR3 is TGCGCCAGCGAAGGGGGGTCCGGAGAGACCCAGTACTTC. It codes for CASEGGSGETQYF. The rearrangement uses TRBV5-1 and TRBJ2-5, with D perhaps TRBD1 or TRBD2 (6 bases each). The germline gives CDR1 SGHRS, CDR2 YFSETQ. CDR3 length: 13 amino acids. Trimming removed 7 bases from V and 4 bases from J, with 14 bases in between.

This sequence joins TRBV12-3 or TRBV12-4 and TRBJ1-2, with a tentative D call TRBD1 (6 bases). Trimming shortened V by 6 bases and J by 8 bases, and 19 bases separated the two germline ends. This CDR3 region has 14 residues. CDR3 in amino acids: CASSPRRGGGGYTF. The CDR3 region has the DNA TGTGCCAGCAGCCCCCGAAGAGGGGGAGGAGGCTACACCTTC.

Here the CDR3 DNA reads TGTGCCAGCAGCGCGGGCCTGGAGAGTGCAGATACGCAGTATTTT. This encodes CASSAGLESADTQYF. V gene TRBV9 combines with J gene TRBJ2-3; no clear D gene. CDR1 is SGDLS, CDR2 YYNGEE, per germline. The CDR3 loop spans 15 amino acids. V dropped 3 bases and J dropped 4 bases, with 15 bases sitting between them.

CDR3: CASGSSGNTIYF. CDR3 in DNA: TGTGCCAGCGGGTCGTCTGGAAACACCATATATTTT. This sequence joins TRBV6-6 and TRBJ1-3, with D unclear. The germline CDR1 and CDR2 sequences are MNHNY and SVGAGI (reference sequence). This CDR3 is built from 12 residues. Trimming shortened V by 8 bases and J by 1 base, and 6 bases separated the two germline ends.

The sample holds a few counts of this clonotype. The chain recombines TRBV11-2 with TRBJ2-7; 8 bases match TRBD2. TRBJ2-5 matches the DNA end more closely, so the J call is doubtful. Germline loops: CDR1 SGHAT, CDR2 FQNNGV. The CDR3 covers 15 residues. CDR3 in DNA: TGTGCCAGCAGCTTAGATCGAAGCGGGGGCGGGACCCAGTACTTC. Its translation is CASSLDRSGGGTQYF.

This CDR3 reads CASSLEGGKGYSGANVLTF. As DNA, the CDR3 is TGCGCCAGCAGCTTGGAAGGTGGAAAGGGATACTCTGGGGCCAACGTCCTGACTTTC. The chain is built from TRBV5-1 and TRBJ2-6; unclear D gene. CDR1 and CDR2 from the germline V gene are SGHRS and YFSETQ. V was trimmed by 0 bases and J by 0 bases, leaving 16 bases between them. CDR3 length: 19 amino acids.

A few counts support this clonotype. The chain uses TRBV3-1 and TRBJ1-1, with a possible D match to TRBD1 (6 bases). Germline V lookup: CDR1 LGHDT, CDR2 YNNKEL (reference sequence). The CDR3 length is 13 residues. V lost 4 bases and J 11 bases, leaving 17 bases between the germline ends. The CDR3 sequence: CASSPELQGAAFF. The CDR3 coding sequence is TGTGCCAGCAGCCCAGAACTACAGGGAGCTGCTTTCTTT. Using reference TRBV3-1 and TRBJ1-1 for the parts outside the CDR3, the full variable domain is DTAVSQTPKYLVTQMGNDKSIKCEQNLGHDTMYWYKQDSKKFLKIMFSYNNKELIINETVPNRFSPKSPDKAHLNLHINSLELGDSAVYFCASSPELQGAAFFGQGTRLTVV.

The V call is TRBV29-1, the J call TRBJ2-3; TRBD1 matches 8 bases. The CDR3 spans 15 residues. CDR1 is SQVTM and CDR2 is ANQGSEA in the germline V gene. V gave up 4 bases and J gave up 6 bases; unmatched junction bases: 12. The CDR3 loop is CSVGPGQGAPDTQYF. Written as DNA, the CDR3 is TGCAGCGTTGGACCGGGCCAGGGGGCGCCCGATACGCAGTATTTT.

The chain has TRBV20-1 and TRBJ1-5; 7 bases are shared with TRBD1. Looked up from germline, CDR1 is DFQATT and CDR2 is SNEGSKA (reference sequence). The CDR3 is made up of 15 amino acids. V dropped 3 bases and J dropped 0; count of bases not matched to a gene: 5. CDR3 residues: CSASKQGNSNQPQHF. The CDR3 region has the DNA TGCAGTGCTAGTAAACAGGGGAATAGCAATCAGCCCCAGCATTTT.

CDR3 region: CASSLAPGDSIYNSPLHF. Written as DNA, the CDR3 is TGTGCCAGCAGCTTAGCCCCCGGAGACAGTATCTATAATTCACCCCTCCACTTT. The J gene is TRBJ1-6, the V gene TRBV7-2; tentative D call: TRBD1 (5 bases). The CDR3 is 18 amino acids. The ends were cut back, 0 bases at V and 3 bases at J, with 15 bases in the middle. Per the germline V gene, CDR1 is SGHTA and CDR2 is FQGNSA.